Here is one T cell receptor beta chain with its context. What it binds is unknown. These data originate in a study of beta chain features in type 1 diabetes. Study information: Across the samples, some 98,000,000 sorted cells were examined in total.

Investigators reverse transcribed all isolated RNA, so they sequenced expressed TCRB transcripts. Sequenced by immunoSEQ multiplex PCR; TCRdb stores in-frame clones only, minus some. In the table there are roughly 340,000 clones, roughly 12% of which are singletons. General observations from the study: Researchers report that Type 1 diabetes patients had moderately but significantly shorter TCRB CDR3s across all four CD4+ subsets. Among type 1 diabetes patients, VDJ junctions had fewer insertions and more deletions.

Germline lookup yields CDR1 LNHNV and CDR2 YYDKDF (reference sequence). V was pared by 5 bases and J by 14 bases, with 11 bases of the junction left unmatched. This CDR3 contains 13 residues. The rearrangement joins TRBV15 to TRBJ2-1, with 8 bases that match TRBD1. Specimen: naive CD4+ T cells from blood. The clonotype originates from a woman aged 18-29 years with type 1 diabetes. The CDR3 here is CATSRWRRTGKFF. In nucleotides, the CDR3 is TGTGCCACCAGCCGTTGGCGTCGGACAGGGAAGTTCTTC.